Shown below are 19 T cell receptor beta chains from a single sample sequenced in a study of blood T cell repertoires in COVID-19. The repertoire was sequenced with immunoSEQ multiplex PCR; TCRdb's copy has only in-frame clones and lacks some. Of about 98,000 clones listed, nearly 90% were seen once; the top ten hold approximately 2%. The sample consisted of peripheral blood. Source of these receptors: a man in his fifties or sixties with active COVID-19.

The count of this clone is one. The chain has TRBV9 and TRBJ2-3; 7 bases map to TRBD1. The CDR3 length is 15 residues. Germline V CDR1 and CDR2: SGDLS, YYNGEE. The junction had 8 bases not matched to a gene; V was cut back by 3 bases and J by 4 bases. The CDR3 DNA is TGTGCCAGCAGCGCCGAGGGACAGCTCGCAGATACGCAGTATTTT. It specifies CASSAEGQLADTQYF.

CDR3 in DNA: TGTGCCAGCAGCAATAGGGGTTACGAGCAGTACTTC. Protein: CASSNRGYEQYF. The chain uses TRBV12-3 or TRBV12-4 and TRBJ2-7; D perhaps matches TRBD1 (5 bases). The V gene lost 6 bases and the J gene lost 4 bases, with 10 bases spanning the gap. The CDR3 spans 12 residues.

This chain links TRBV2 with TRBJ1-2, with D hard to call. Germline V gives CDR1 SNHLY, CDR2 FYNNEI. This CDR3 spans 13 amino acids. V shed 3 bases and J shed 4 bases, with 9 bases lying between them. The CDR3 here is CASSDHNPYGYTF. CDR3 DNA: TGTGCCAGCAGTGACCACAACCCCTATGGCTACACCTTC.

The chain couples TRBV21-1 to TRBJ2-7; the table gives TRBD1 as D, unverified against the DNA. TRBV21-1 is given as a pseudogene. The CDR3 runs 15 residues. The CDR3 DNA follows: TGTGCCAGCAGCAAAGGAGAGGAACAGGTTTACGAGCAGTACTTC. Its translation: CASSKGEEQVYEQYF.

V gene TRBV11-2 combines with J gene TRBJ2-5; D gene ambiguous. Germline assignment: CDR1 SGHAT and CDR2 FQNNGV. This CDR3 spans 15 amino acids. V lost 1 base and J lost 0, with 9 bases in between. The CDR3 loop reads CASSLGAAYQETQYF. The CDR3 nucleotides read TGTGCCAGCAGCTTAGGGGCAGCTTACCAAGAGACCCAGTACTTC.

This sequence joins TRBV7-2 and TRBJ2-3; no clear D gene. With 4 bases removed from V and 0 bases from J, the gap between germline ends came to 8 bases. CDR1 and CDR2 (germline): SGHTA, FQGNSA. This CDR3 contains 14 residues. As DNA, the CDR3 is TGTGCCAGCAGCTCCCCCTATAGCACAGATACGCAGTATTTT. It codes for CASSSPYSTDTQYF.

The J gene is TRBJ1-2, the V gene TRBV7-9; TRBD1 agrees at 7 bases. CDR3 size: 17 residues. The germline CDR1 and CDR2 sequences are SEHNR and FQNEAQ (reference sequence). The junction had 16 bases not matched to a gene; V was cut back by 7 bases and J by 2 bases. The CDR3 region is CASTPRTGTATNYGYTF. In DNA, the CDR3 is TGTGCCAGCACGCCCCGTACAGGGACAGCCACCAACTATGGCTACACCTTC.

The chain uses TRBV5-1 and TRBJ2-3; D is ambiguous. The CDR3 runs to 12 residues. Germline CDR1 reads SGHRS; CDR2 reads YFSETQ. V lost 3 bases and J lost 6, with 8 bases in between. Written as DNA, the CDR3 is TGCGCCAGCAGCTACCCCGGGGATACGCAGTATTTT. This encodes CASSYPGDTQYF.

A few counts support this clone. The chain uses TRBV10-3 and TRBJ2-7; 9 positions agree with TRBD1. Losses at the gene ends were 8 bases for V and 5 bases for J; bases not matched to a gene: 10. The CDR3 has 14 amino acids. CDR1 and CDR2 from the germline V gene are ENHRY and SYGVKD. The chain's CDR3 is CAIDSGQGDHEQYF. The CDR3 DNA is TGTGCCATCGATTCGGGACAGGGCGACCACGAGCAGTACTTC.

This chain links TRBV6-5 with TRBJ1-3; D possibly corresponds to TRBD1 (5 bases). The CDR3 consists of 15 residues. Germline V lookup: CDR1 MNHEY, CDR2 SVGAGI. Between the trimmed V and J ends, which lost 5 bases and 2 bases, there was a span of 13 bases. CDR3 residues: CASSTGGEAGNTIYF. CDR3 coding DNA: TGTGCCAGCAGTACGGGGGGGGAGGCTGGAAACACCATATATTTT.

For the CDR3, the DNA is TGTGCCAGCAGTGAAGTTCGACAGGGGAGGTCACCCCTCCACTTT. Its translation is CASSEVRQGRSPLHF. The chain has TRBV6-1 and TRBJ1-6, with 8 bases aligning to TRBD1. V was clipped by 1 base and J by 10 bases; unmatched bases: 6. The CDR3 length is 15 residues. Germline CDR1 is MNHNS and CDR2 is SASEGT.

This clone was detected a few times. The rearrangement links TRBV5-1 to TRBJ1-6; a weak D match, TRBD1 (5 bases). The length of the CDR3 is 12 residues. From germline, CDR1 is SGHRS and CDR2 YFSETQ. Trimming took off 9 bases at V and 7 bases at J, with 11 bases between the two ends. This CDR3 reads CANQTENSPLHF. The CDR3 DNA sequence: TGCGCCAACCAGACAGAAAATTCACCCCTCCACTTT.

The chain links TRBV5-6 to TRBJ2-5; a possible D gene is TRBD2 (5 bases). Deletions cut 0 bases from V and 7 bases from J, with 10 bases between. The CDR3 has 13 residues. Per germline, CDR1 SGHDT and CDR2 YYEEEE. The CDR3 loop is CASSLGGSGTQYF. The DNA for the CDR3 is TGTGCCAGCAGCTTGGGAGGGTCTGGGACCCAGTACTTC.

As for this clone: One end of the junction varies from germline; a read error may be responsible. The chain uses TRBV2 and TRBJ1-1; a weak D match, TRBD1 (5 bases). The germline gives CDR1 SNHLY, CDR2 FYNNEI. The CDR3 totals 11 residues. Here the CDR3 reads CASTVGGTALF. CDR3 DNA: TGTGCCAGCACCGTGGGGGGGACGGCCTTATTT.

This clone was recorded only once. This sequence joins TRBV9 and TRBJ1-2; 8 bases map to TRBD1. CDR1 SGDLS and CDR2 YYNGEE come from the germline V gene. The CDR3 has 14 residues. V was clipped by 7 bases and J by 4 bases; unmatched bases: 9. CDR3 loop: CASSSQGAGYGYTF. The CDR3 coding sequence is TGTGCCAGCTCCAGCCAGGGGGCGGGCTATGGCTACACCTTC.

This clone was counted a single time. The CDR3, as DNA: TGTGCCAGCAGTCGGGACAGAGCGGCCCAGTACTTC. This translates into CASSRDRAAQYF. The J gene is TRBJ2-5, the V gene TRBV6-5; TRBD1 agrees at 7 bases. The V gene end was trimmed by 5 bases and the J gene end by 9 bases; junction bases not matched to a gene: 6. The V gene's germline CDR1 is MNHEY and CDR2 SVGAGI. This CDR3 is 12 amino acids long.

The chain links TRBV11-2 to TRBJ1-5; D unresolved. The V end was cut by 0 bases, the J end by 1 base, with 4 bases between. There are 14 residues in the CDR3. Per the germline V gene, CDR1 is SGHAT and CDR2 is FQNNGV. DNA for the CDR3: TGTGCCAGCAGCTTAGACAGAAGCAATCAGCCCCAGCATTTT. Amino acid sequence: CASSLDRSNQPQHF.

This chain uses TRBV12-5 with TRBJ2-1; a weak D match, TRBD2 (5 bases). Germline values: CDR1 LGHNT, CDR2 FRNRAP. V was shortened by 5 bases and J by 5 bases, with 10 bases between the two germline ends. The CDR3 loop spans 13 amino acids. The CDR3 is CASGTRGHNEQFF. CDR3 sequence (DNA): TGTGCTAGTGGTACCCGGGGTCACAATGAGCAGTTCTTC. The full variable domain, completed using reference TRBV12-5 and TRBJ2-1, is DARVTQTPRHKVTEMGQEVTMRCQPILGHNTVFWYRQTMMQGLELLAYFRNRAPLDDSGMPKDRFSAEMPDATLATLKIQPSEPRDSAVYFCASGTRGHNEQFFGPGTRLTVL.

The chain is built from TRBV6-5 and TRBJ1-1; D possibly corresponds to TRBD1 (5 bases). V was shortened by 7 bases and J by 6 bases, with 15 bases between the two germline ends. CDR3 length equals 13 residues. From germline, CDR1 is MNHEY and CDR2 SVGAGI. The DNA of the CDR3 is TGTGCCAGCACTCTACGTATAGGGGCTGAAGCTTTCTTT. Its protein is CASTLRIGAEAFF.